This record looks at one T cell receptor (beta chain) sequence and its context. The germline gives CDR1 MDHEN, CDR2 SYDVKM. This CDR3 is built from 11 residues. The V end lost 9 bases, the J end lost 0 bases, and 5 bases lay between the germline ends. The data derive from a study of blood T cell repertoires in COVID-19. Study-level information: Acute and convalescent COVID-19 specimens originated in the United States, Italy and Spain. Nucleic acid was either cDNA or gDNA, and it came from T cells, B-cell-depleted T cells, or PBMCs.

Per the original methods: Amplification from reference gene primers served as the basis for estimated nucleated cell counts. Sequencing was performed with immunoSEQ multiplex PCR; in TCRdb, only in-frame clones are kept and a portion is missing. For V, J and clone size, that table is used; D and trimming come from the DNA. The table has approximately 260,000 clones, roughly 82% seen once; the top ten hold roughly 4.6%. The sequenced sample consisted of peripheral blood. The chain joins TRBV28 to TRBJ1-1; no clear D. This receptor was identified in a woman of 80 years or more with active or convalescent COVID-19. The CDR3 region has the DNA TGTGCCAGTCTAATGAACACTGAAGCTTTCTTT. It specifies CASLMNTEAFF.